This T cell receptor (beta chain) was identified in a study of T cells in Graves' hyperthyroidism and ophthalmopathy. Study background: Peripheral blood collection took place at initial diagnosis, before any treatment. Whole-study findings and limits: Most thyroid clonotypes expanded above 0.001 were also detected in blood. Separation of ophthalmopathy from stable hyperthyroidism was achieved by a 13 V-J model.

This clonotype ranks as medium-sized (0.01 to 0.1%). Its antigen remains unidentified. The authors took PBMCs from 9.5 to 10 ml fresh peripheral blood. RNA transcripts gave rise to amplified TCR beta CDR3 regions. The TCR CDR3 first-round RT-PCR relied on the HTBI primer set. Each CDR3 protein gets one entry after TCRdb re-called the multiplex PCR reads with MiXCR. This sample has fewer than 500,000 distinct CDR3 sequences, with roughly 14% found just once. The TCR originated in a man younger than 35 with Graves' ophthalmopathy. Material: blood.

The CDR3: CASSFKGTDTQYF. The CDR3 DNA sequence: TGTGCCAGCAGTTTTAAGGGGACAGATACGCAGTATTTT. The chain is built from TRBV12-3 or TRBV12-4 and TRBJ2-3; D might be TRBD1 (5 bases). The CDR3 is made up of 13 amino acids. V was pared by 3 bases and J by 3 bases, with 7 bases between.